The next 7 T cell receptor beta chains were all read from a single sample in a study of T cell repertoires in cytomegalovirus infection. Their specific antigens are unknown. TCRdb independently ran MiXCR on the reads; one entry per CDR3 protein. The sample shows some 320,000 distinct CDR3 sequences, roughly 28% of them seen only once. The sequencing used cultured PBMCs, collected from culture after CMV antigen stimulation. The receptors were gathered from a human donor in good health (CMV status not recorded). Some clones in this sample may be carry-over from other donors' samples.

This clonotype was seen repeatedly, ten times or more. The gene calls are TRBV28 and TRBJ2-3; the match to TRBD2 covers 13 bases. The germline V gene has CDR1 MDHEN and CDR2 SYDVKM. This CDR3 is 17 amino acids long. The V segment lost 5 bases and the J segment 9 bases; nucleotides outside the gene matches: 14. CDR3 loop: CASSLRTSGGRGHTQYF. In nucleotides, the CDR3 is TGTGCCAGCAGTCTACGGACTAGCGGGGGAAGAGGTCACACGCAGTATTTT.

In its sample, this clonotype was seen many times. In nucleotides, the CDR3 is TGTGCCAGCAGCTCACTAGCGGGAGAGGGTGAGCAGTTCTTC. Translation: CASSSLAGEGEQFF. The V and J genes are TRBV11-2 and TRBJ2-1, with 11 nucleotides matching TRBD2. Germline V gene lookup returns CDR1 SGHAT and CDR2 FQNNGV. V gave up 4 bases and J gave up 9 bases; unmatched junction bases: 5. This CDR3 is built from 14 residues.

The J gene is TRBJ1-5, the V gene TRBV2, with 9 bases matching TRBD1. The V gene end was trimmed by 2 bases and the J gene end by 7 bases; junction bases not matched to a gene: 9. This CDR3 has 16 amino acids. Germline lookup yields CDR1 SNHLY and CDR2 FYNNEI. CDR3 residues: CASSESLGQGGQPQHF. DNA for the CDR3: TGTGCCAGCAGTGAAAGTTTGGGACAGGGAGGACAGCCCCAGCATTTT.

The chain uses TRBV6-5 and TRBJ2-7; 7 nucleotides match TRBD1. With V trimmed by 5 bases and J by 6 bases, 7 bases remained unmatched. Germline CDR1 and CDR2: MNHEY and SVGAGI. The CDR3 has 13 amino acids. The CDR3 protein is CASSRTGIVEQYF. CDR3 DNA: TGTGCCAGCAGTCGGACAGGAATAGTCGAGCAGTACTTC.

Details on this clonotype: At one of its ends the junction is not consistent with the germline gene, which may arise from a read error. The rearrangement uses TRBV7-8 and TRBJ1-5; 8 bases match TRBD1. The CDR3 sequence is 19 residues long. CDR1 and CDR2 (germline): SGHVS, FQNEAQ. CDR3 region: CASSRGRRTGLYSNQPQNF. The CDR3 DNA reads as TGTGCCAGCAGCCGGGGCCGGAGGACAGGGCTATATAGCAATCAGCCCCAGAATTTT.

This clonotype was observed a handful of times. The rearrangement uses TRBV5-1 and TRBJ1-4; D gene unclear. With 4 bases removed from V and 0 bases from J, the gap between germline ends came to 10 bases. Germline CDR1 reads SGHRS; CDR2 reads YFSETQ. This CDR3 spans 15 amino acids. DNA for the CDR3: TGCGCCAGCAGCCCCGACCCTTCAACTAATGAAAAACTGTTTTTT. Protein sequence: CASSPDPSTNEKLFF.

This clonotype turned up a few times. The junction departs from the called germline gene at one end, perhaps through a read error. The chain uses TRBV7-9 and TRBJ2-1; 7 nucleotides align to TRBD1. CDR1 and CDR2 (germline): SEHNR, FQNEAQ (reference sequence). This CDR3 has 17 residues. Written as DNA, the CDR3 is TGTGCCAGCAGCCTCGACTCCGGGACAGACTCCTACACTGAGCAGTTCTTC. It yields the protein CASSLDSGTDSYTEQFF.